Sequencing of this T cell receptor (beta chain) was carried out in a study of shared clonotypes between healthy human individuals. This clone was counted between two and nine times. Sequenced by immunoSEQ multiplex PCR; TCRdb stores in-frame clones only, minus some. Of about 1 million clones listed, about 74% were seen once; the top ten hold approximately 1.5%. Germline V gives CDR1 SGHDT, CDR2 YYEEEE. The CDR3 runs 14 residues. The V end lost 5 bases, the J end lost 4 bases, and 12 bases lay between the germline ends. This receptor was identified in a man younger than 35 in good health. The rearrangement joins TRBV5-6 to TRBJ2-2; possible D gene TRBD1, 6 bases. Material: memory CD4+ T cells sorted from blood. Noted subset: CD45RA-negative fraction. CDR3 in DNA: TGTGCCAGCAGACCGGACAGACTCACCGGGGAGCTGTTTTTT. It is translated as CASRPDRLTGELFF.